The rows below give T cell receptor beta chains drawn from one sample of a study of blood T cell repertoires in COVID-19. Sequencing used immunoSEQ multiplex PCR; TCRdb keeps in-frame clones, though not all of them. The sample has about 200,000 clones, just over 85% seen once. Sequencing was carried out using peripheral blood. The origin of the receptors is a man in his fifties with acute or convalescent COVID-19. Both conserved end residues are part of each CDR3. A D gene is named only where the DNA matches it firmly. Size tells how often a clone was seen (once, few, many) or the class of an expanded clone, and some rows leave it out.

D	V	J	size	DNA	CDR3
.	TRBV13	TRBJ2-2	once	TGTGCCAGCAGCTTAGGACAGGGCGTCACCGGGGAGCTGTTTTTT	CASSLGQGVTGELFF
.	TRBV12-3/TRBV12-4	TRBJ1-2	few	TGTGCCAGCAGTTCCGGGACTACCTATGGCTACACCTTC	CASSSGTTYGYTF
TRBD1	TRBV30	TRBJ2-5	.	TGTGCCTGGGACGGACAGGGGGGAGAGGCCCAGTACTTC	CAWDGQGGEAQYF
TRBD1	TRBV6-5	TRBJ2-1	.	TGTGCCAGCAGTATGACAGGGGGGTCCTACAATGAGCAGTTCTTC	CASSMTGGSYNEQFF
TRBD2	TRBV9	TRBJ2-5	.	TGTGCCAGCAGCGTAGGTCTAGCGGGGGAGGAGACCCAGTACTTC	CASSVGLAGEETQYF
TRBD1	TRBV18	TRBJ2-1	.	TGTGCCAGCTCACCTCCGTCGGGACAGGGGGCTCCCATACCGTTCTTC	CASSPPSGQGAPIPFF
.	TRBV5-1	TRBJ1-2	few	TGCGCCAGCAGCTTAGGCTGGAGTGGCTACACCTTC	CASSLGWSGYTF
TRBD1	TRBV27	TRBJ1-1	.	TGTGCCAGCAGTCTAACGACAGGGGGCACTGAAGCTTTCTTT	CASSLTTGGTEAFF
.	TRBV5-4	TRBJ2-1	.	TGTGCCAGCAGCTTGGTTGCAGGGAACAATGAGCAGTTCTTC	CASSLVAGNNEQFF
TRBD1	TRBV11-1	TRBJ1-1	.	TGTGCCAGCAGTCGACAGGGGACAACTGAAGCTTTCTTT	CASSRQGTTEAFF
.	TRBV12-3/TRBV12-4	TRBJ1-2	.	TGTGCCAGCAGTTTCGAGCAGGGCTATGGCTACACCTTC	CASSFEQGYGYTF
.	TRBV6-5	TRBJ1-1	once	TGTGCCAGCGGATTATCAGGGGCCGCGAACACTGAAGCTTTCTTT	CASGLSGAANTEAFF
.	TRBV6-5	TRBJ2-1	.	TGTGCCACCCGACCGGGACTCTACAATGAGCAGTTCTTC	CATRPGLYNEQFF
.	TRBV6-5	TRBJ1-2	.	TGTGCCAGCAGTTTACCCGGGGTTGATCGAGGCTACACCTTC	CASSLPGVDRGYTF
TRBD1	TRBV7-7	TRBJ1-5	.	TGTGCCAGCAGCGTACAGGGGGCGCATCAGCCCCAGCATTTT	CASSVQGAHQPQHF
.	TRBV1	TRBJ1-1	.	TGCACCAGCAGCCAAAAGTTGGGGGGGCGGTCGAACACTGAAGCTTTCTTT	CTSSQKLGGRSNTEAFF
TRBD1	TRBV4-2	TRBJ1-4	.	TGTGCCAGCAGCCAAGATGTGCTGGGTCCCGGGACAGGGACAACTAATGAAAAACTGTTTTTT	CASSQDVLGPGTGTTNEKLFF
TRBD1	TRBV29-1	TRBJ1-2	once	TGCAGCGTTAGGACAGGGAGGGCCTATGGCTACACCTTC	CSVRTGRAYGYTF
TRBD2	TRBV19	TRBJ2-2	.	TGTGCCAGTACGCGGGGCGGGGGGACCGGGGAGCTGTTTTTT	CASTRGGGTGELFF
.	TRBV7-6	TRBJ2-2	.	TGTGCCAGCAGCCCCTGGACTGGTGGCACCGGGGAGCTGTTTTTT	CASSPWTGGTGELFF
TRBD1	TRBV29-1	TRBJ1-2	.	TGCAGCGTTGAACTAACGGGACAGCCCTATGGCTACACCTTC	CSVELTGQPYGYTF
TRBD1	TRBV6-6	TRBJ2-5	few	TGTGCCAGCAGCTACGGACAGGGGCAAGAGACCCAGTACTTC	CASSYGQGQETQYF
.	TRBV19	TRBJ2-3	.	TGTGCCAGTAGTCCGGTTCATTCTGCCACAGATACGCAGTATTTT	CASSPVHSATDTQYF
.	TRBV6-1	TRBJ1-2	.	TGTGCCAGCAGTCCCCCGGGGCAGGGGTATGGCTACACCTTC	CASSPPGQGYGYTF